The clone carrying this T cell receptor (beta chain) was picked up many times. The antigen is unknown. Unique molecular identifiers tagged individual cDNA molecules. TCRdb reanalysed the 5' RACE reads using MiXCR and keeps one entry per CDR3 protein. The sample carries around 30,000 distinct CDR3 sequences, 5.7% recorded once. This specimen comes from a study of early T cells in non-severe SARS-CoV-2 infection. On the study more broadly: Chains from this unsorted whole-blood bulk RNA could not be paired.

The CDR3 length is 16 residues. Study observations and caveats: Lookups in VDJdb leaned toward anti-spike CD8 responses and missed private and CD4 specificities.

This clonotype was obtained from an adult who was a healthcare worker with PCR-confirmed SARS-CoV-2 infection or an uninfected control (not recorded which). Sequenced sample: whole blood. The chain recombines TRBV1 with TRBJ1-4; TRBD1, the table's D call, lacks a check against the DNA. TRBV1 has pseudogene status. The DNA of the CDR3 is TGCACCAGCAGCCGAGGCAGGGGTGCAACTAATGAAAAACTGTTTTTT. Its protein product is CTSSRGRGATNEKLFF.